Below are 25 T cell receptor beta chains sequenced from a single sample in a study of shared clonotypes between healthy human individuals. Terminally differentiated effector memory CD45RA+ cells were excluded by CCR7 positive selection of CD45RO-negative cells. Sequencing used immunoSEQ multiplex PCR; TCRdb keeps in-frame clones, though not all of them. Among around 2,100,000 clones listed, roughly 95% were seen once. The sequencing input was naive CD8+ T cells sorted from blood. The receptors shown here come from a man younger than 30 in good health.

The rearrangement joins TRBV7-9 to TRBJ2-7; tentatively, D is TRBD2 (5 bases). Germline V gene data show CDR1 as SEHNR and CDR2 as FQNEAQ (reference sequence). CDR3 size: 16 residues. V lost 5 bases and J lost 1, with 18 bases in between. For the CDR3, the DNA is TGTGCCAGCAGCCCTACCCTCCGGGGAAAATCCTACGAGCAGTACTTC. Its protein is CASSPTLRGKSYEQYF. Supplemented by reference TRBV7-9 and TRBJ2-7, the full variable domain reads DTGVSQNPRHKITKRGQNVTFRCDPISEHNRLYWYRQTLGQGPEFLTYFQNEAQLEKSRLLSDRFSAERPKGSFSTLEIQRTEQGDSAMYLCASSPTLRGKSYEQYFGPGTRLTVT.

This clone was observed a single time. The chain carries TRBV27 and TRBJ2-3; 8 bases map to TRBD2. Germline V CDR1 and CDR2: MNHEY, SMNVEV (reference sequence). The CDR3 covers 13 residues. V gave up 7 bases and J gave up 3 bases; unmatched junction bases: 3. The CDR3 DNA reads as TGTGCCAGCAACAGCGGGAGTACAGATACGCAGTATTTT. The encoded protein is CASNSGSTDTQYF.

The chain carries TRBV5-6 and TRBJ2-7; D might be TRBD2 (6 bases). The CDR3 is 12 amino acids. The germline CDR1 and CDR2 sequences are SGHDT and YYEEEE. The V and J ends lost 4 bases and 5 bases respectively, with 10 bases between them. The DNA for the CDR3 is TGTGCCAGCAGCGGGACTGCGGACGAGCAGTACTTC. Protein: CASSGTADEQYF.

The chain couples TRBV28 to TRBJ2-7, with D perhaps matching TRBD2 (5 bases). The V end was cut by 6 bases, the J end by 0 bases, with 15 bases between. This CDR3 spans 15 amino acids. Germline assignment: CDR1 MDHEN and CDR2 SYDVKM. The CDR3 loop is CASRTTTQSSYEQYF. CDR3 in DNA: TGTGCCAGCAGGACTACAACTCAGAGCTCCTACGAGCAGTACTTC. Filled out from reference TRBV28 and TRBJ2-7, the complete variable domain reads DVKVTQSSRYLVKRTGEKVFLECVQDMDHENMFWYRQDPGLGLRLIYFSYDVKMKEKGDIPEGYSVSREKKERFSLILESASTNQTSMYLCASRTTTQSSYEQYFGPGTRLTVT.

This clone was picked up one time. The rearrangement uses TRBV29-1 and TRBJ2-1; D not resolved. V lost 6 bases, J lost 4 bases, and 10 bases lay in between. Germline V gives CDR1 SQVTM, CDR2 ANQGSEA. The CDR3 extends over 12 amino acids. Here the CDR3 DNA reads TGCAGCGTCCTCCAAACATACAATGAGCAGTTCTTC. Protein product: CSVLQTYNEQFF.

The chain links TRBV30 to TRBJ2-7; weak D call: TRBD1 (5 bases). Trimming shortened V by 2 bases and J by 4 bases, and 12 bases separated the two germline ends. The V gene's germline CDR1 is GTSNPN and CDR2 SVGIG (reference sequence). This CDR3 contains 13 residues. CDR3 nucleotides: TGTGCCTGGAGTAGGGGAATGGGGTACGAGCAGTACTTC. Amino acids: CAWSRGMGYEQYF.

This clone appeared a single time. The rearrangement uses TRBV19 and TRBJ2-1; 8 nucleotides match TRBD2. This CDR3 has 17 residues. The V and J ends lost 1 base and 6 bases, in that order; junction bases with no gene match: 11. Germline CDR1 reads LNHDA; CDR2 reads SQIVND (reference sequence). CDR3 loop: CASSIALWREEANEQFF. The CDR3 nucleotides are TGTGCCAGTAGTATAGCGCTCTGGCGGGAGGAGGCCAATGAGCAGTTCTTC.

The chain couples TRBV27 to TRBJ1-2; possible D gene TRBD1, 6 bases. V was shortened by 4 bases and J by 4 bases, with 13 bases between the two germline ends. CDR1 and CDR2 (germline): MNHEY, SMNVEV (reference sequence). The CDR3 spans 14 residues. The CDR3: CASSSMGGGYGYTF. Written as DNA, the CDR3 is TGTGCCAGCAGTTCCATGGGGGGCGGCTATGGCTACACCTTC.

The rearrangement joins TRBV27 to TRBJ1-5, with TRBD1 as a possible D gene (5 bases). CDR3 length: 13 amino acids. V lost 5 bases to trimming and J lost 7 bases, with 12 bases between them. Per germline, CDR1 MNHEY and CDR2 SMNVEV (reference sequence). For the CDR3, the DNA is TGTGCCAGCAGTACCCAGGGCGAGCAGCCCCAGCATTTT. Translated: CASSTQGEQPQHF.

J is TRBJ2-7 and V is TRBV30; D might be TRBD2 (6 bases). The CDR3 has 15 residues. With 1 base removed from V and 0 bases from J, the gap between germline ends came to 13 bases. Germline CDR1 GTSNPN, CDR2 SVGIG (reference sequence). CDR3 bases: TGTGCCTGGAGTGATGGGGGGTCGAGCTCCTACGAGCAGTACTTC. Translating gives CAWSDGGSSSYEQYF.

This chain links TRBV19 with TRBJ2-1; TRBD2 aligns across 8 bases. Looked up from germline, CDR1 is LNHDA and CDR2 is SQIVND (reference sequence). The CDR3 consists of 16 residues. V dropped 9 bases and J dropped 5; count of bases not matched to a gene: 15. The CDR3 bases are TGTGCCAGCTCTCTTTGGGTTGCGGGGGGCGACAATGAGCAGTTCTTC. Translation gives CASSLWVAGGDNEQFF. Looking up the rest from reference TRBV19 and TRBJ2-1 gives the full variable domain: DGGITQSPKYLFRKEGQNVTLSCEQNLNHDAMYWYRQDPGQGLRLIYYSQIVNDFQKGDIAEGYSVSREKKESFPLTVTSAQKNPTAFYLCASSLWVAGGDNEQFFGPGTRLTVL.

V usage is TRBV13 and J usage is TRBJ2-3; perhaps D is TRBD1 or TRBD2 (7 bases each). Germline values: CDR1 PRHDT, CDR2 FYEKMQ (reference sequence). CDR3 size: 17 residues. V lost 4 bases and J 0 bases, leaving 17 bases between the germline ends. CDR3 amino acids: CASSWGGGDPSTDTQYF. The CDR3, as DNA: TGTGCCAGCAGCTGGGGAGGGGGCGACCCAAGCACAGATACGCAGTATTTT.

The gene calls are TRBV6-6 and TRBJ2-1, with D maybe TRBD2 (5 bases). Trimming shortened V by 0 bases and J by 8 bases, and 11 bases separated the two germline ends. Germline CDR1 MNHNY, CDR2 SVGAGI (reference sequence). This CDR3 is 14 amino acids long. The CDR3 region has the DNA TGTGCCAGCAGTTACTCGGGGAGCGTCGATGAGCAGTTCTTC. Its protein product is CASSYSGSVDEQFF.

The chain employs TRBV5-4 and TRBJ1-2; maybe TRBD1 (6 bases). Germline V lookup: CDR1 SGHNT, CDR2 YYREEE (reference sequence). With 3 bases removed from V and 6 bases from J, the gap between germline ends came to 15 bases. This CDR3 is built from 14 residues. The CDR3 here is CASSYEQGLDGYTF. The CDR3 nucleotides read TGTGCCAGCAGCTACGAACAGGGACTAGATGGCTACACCTTC.

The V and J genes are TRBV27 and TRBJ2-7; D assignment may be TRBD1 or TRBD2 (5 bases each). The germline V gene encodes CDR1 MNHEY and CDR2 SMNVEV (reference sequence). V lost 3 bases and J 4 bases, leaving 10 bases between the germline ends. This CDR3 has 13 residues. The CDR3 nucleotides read TGTGCCAGCAGTTTGGGGGTTTGGTACGAGCAGTACTTC. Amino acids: CASSLGVWYEQYF.

The CDR3 reads CASSLAGLLYNEQFF. CDR3 in DNA: TGCGCCAGCAGCTTGGCTGGTCTCCTCTACAATGAGCAGTTCTTC. The rearrangement links TRBV5-1 to TRBJ2-1; D gene uncertain. The CDR3 length is 15 residues. Deletions cut 0 bases from V and 3 bases from J, with 10 bases between. Germline CDR1 and CDR2: SGHRS and YFSETQ.

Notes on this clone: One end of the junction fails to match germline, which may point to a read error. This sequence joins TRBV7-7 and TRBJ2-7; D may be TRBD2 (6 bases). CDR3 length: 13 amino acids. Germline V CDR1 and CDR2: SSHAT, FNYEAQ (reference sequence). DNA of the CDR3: TGTGCTAGCAGCTACGGGACTGCTAACGAGCAGTACTTC. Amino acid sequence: CASSYGTANEQYF.

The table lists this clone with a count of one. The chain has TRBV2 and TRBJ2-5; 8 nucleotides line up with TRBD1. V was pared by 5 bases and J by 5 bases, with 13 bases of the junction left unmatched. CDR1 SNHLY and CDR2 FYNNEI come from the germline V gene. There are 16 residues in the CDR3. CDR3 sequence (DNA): TGTGCCAGCAGTCGAGGAGGACAGGGTGTAATGGAGACCCAGTACTTC. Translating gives CASSRGGQGVMETQYF.

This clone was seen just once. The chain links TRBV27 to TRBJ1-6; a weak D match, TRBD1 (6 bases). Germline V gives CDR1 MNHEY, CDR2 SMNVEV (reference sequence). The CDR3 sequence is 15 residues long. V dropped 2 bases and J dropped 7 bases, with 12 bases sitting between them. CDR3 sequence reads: CASSLAGARNSPLHF. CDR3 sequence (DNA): TGTGCCAGCAGTTTAGCGGGGGCACGGAATTCACCCCTCCACTTT.

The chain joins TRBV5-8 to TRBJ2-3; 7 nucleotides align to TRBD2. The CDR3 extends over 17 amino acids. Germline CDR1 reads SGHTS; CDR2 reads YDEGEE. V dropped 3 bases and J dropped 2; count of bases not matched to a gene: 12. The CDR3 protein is CASSSAERGPLTDTQYF. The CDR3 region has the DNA TGTGCCAGCAGCTCCGCGGAGCGGGGACCCCTCACAGATACGCAGTATTTT.

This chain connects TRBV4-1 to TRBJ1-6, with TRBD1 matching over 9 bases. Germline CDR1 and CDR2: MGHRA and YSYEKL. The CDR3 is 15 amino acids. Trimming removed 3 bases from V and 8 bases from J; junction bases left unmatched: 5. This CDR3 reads CASSHHRDRDSPLHF. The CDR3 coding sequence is TGCGCCAGCAGCCATCACCGGGACAGGGATTCACCCCTCCACTTT.

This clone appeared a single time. CDR3 loop: CATESGTPEYEQYF. CDR3 coding DNA: TGTGCCACAGAGTCCGGGACACCCGAGTACGAGCAGTACTTC. V is TRBV10-3 and J is TRBJ2-7; D perhaps matches TRBD1 (6 bases). The CDR3 has 14 residues. V lost 10 bases to trimming and J lost 4 bases, with 20 bases between them. CDR1 is ENHRY and CDR2 is SYGVKD in the germline V gene.

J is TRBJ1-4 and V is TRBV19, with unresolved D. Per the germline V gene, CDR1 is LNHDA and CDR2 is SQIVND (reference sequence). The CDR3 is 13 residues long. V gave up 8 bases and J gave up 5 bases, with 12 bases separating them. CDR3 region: CASQAMVNEKLFF. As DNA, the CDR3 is TGTGCCAGTCAAGCTATGGTAAATGAAAAACTGTTTTTT.

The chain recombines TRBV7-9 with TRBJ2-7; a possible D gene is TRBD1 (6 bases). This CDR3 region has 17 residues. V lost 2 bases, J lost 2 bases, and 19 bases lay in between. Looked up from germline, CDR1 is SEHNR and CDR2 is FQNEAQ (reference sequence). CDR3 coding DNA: TGTGCCAGCAGCTTACGGCCCTGGGGCAGGGGAACCTACGAGCAGTACTTC. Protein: CASSLRPWGRGTYEQYF.

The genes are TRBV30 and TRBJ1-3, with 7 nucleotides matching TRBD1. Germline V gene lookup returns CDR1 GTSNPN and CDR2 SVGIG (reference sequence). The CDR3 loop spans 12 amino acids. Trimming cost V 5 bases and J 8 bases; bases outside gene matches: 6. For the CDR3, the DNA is TGTGCCTGGTACAGGGGTCTTGACACCATATATTTT. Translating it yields CAWYRGLDTIYF.